Here is one TCR beta chain with its context. This clonotype has only a few counts. What antigen it recognizes has not been identified. The sample holds no much larger clone one base away, and base qualities are not on file. The sample comes from a study of CD8 T cells in ankylosing spondylitis (dated by TCRdb to 2016 to 2017). Broadly, across the study: T cell receptor beta repertoires were profiled in healthy donors and ankylosing spondylitis patients so that disease-linked TCR variants could be found. The full study cohort comprised 25 ankylosing spondylitis patients and 110 or so healthy donors. Samples of peripheral blood were taken, and for ankylosing spondylitis patients, synovial fluid was collected as well.

CDR1 and CDR2 (MGHRA, YSYEKL) derive from the germline V gene. From the cysteine up to the phenylalanine, the CDR3 has a length of 18 residues. Left in the record is the CDR3 DNA by itself, 54 bases read in frame from the first base. V was cut back by 0 bases and J by 2 bases, leaving a gap of 18 bases between them. What the research found in general, with its limitations: In peripheral blood, the disease-linked clones were found at relatively low frequencies and had a CD8+ phenotype. According to the report, matched synovial fluid samples from ankylosing spondylitis patients were significantly enriched for the disease-linked clones. Some motif variants were previously reported in synovial fluid and blood of reactive arthritis patients, suggesting common disease-initiation mechanisms. A TCR beta motif made up of several highly homologous amino acid variants appeared to be characteristic of blood from ankylosing spondylitis patients.

Instrument on record: Illumina HiSeq 2500. Quantitative 5'-RACE with molecular barcodes was the method used to prepare the TCR beta libraries. On the study's bioinformatics: A new computational method, built on a probabilistic model of VDJ rearrangement, was used to identify disease-linked TCR variants. TCRdb reanalyzed the raw reads on its own, using fastp at Q25 for trimming and MiXCR for clone calling, and kept in-frame beta chains. Here each entry gathers all rows of one CDR3 protein and keeps the most common genes and DNA. TCRdb's processing, not the authors', yielded these V and J calls. The table for this sample lists some 700,000 distinct CDR3 sequences; roughly 19% of them were counted only once. The top ten clonotypes cover around 19% of the sample.

The chain is encoded by TRBV4-1 joined to TRBJ2-3; the D gene is possibly TRBD2, with 6 bases matching. The material sequenced was blood, either unsorted or a sorted T cell fraction (not recorded which). This receptor was obtained from a male donor with ankylosing spondylitis. The DNA is as follows: TGCGCCAGCAGCCAAGAAGGCGGGGCGGGACCTATCACAGATACGCAGTATTTT. Its translation is CASSQEGGAGPITDTQYF.